Listed here are 10 T cell receptor beta chains from one sample, sequenced in a study of blood T cell repertoires in COVID-19. Clones were sequenced by immunoSEQ multiplex PCR, and TCRdb holds only the in-frame ones, with some missing. The sample includes 100,000 to 140,000 clones, approximately 81% of them seen just once. Input material: peripheral blood. The receptors here all came from a human donor in a cohort sampled during active COVID-19.

The rearrangement uses TRBV28 and TRBJ2-7; possibly TRBD2 for D (7 bases). V was clipped by 7 bases and J by 0 bases, with 13 bases between them. Germline V lookup: CDR1 MDHEN, CDR2 SYDVKM. This CDR3 region has 14 residues. The CDR3 loop is CASTWGGLSYEQYF. Here the CDR3 DNA reads TGTGCCAGCACCTGGGGGGGCCTCTCCTACGAGCAGTACTTC.

CDR3 in DNA: TGTGCCACCAGTGATCACGGACTAGCGGGAGATGCGAAGACCCAGTACTTC. Its protein is CATSDHGLAGDAKTQYF. The chain is built from TRBV24-1 and TRBJ2-5, with 13 positions matching TRBD2. CDR1 KGHDR and CDR2 SFDVKD come from the germline V gene. Germline trimming cut 3 bases from V and 6 bases from J; bases unmatched to any gene: 9. The CDR3 has 17 residues.

The chain has TRBV6-5 and TRBJ2-7, with a tentative D call TRBD1 (6 bases). CDR3 length: 13 amino acids. Germline loops: CDR1 MNHEY, CDR2 SVGAGI. The ends were cut back, 9 bases at V and 5 bases at J, with 17 bases in the middle. CDR3 coding DNA: TGTGCCAGGGGAAGACAGGTTGGCGACGAGCAGTACTTC. Encoded protein: CARGRQVGDEQYF.

This chain links TRBV5-1 with TRBJ1-4; D is uncertain. Germline lookup yields CDR1 SGHRS and CDR2 YFSETQ. V lost 4 bases and J 0 bases, leaving 10 bases between the germline ends. The CDR3 length is 15 residues. CDR3 nucleotides: TGCGCCAGCAGCGCGAATACTGCAACTAATGAAAAACTGTTTTTT. It yields the protein CASSANTATNEKLFF.

The chain has TRBV7-3 and TRBJ2-1, with TRBD2 as a possible D gene (6 bases). Trimming pared 2 bases from V and 4 bases from J, leaving 12 bases between. The CDR3 has 15 amino acids. Germline V gene sequence: CDR1 SGHTA, CDR2 FQGTGA. The CDR3 DNA reads as TGTGCCAGCAGCTTAGGGCTAGCGATGTACAATGAGCAGTTCTTC. This translates into CASSLGLAMYNEQFF.

This chain links TRBV5-6 with TRBJ2-3; 8 bases are shared with TRBD1. Germline V CDR1 and CDR2: SGHDT, YYEEEE. The CDR3 sequence is 16 residues long. V shed 5 bases, J shed 4 bases, and the junction held 12 bases outside the gene matches. The CDR3 DNA reads TGTGCCAGCAGGCGCCGGTGGGACAGGAGGGCAGATACGCAGTATTTT. Its protein is CASRRRWDRRADTQYF.

V and J are TRBV3-1 (or the pseudogene TRBV3-2) and TRBJ2-3; TRBD2 matches 10 bases. J gave up 6 bases and V 0 bases, and 6 bases lay outside the gene matches. The CDR3 is 16 amino acids. Per the germline V gene, CDR1 is LGHDT and CDR2 is YNNKEL (reference sequence). The CDR3 protein is CASSQDLASGSDTQYF. CDR3 nucleotides: TGTGCCAGCAGCCAAGATCTAGCTAGCGGGAGTGATACGCAGTATTTT.

This clone was seen only once. The chain links TRBV27 to TRBJ2-7, with 7 bases fitting TRBD1. The V gene end was trimmed by 4 bases and the J gene end by 1 base; junction bases not matched to a gene: 1. This CDR3 region has 13 residues. CDR1 MNHEY and CDR2 SMNVEV come from the germline V gene (reference sequence). The CDR3 is CASSWDSSYEQYF. CDR3 sequence (DNA): TGTGCCAGCAGTTGGGACAGTTCCTACGAGCAGTACTTC.

A few counts support this clone. This chain connects TRBV5-6 to TRBJ1-3, with D hard to call. This CDR3 comprises 17 residues. The V gene's germline CDR1 is SGHDT and CDR2 YYEEEE. The V end was cut by 4 bases, the J end by 0 bases, with 17 bases between. The CDR3 protein is CASSPPWRISSGNTIYF. CDR3 bases: TGTGCCAGCAGCCCTCCTTGGAGAATCAGCTCTGGAAACACCATATATTTT.

The chain couples TRBV29-1 to TRBJ2-1; 8 bases agree with TRBD2. The germline V gene has CDR1 SQVTM and CDR2 ANQGSEA. Losses at the gene ends were 4 bases for V and 7 bases for J; bases not matched to a gene: 6. The CDR3 sequence is 13 residues long. CDR3: CSVVGGRRNEQFF. The DNA of the CDR3 is TGCAGCGTTGTAGGCGGGAGGAGAAATGAGCAGTTCTTC.